A single sample gave rise to the 14 T cell receptor beta chains below, sequenced in a study of response to subunit inactivated influenza vaccine. Via MiXCR, TCRdb re-called the RT-PCR reads, giving one row per CDR3 protein. This table holds roughly 500,000 distinct CDR3 sequences, approximately 16% found once. Source: CD4+ T cells sorted from PBMCs, taken about 24 months after vaccination. All receptors derive from a man aged 45 to 70 who received an inactivated influenza vaccine.

The chain links TRBV27 to TRBJ1-2, with a tentative D call TRBD1 (6 bases). Deletions cut 11 bases from V and 6 bases from J, with 22 bases between. The CDR3 is 14 amino acids. Germline-derived CDR1 and CDR2 are MNHEY and SMNVEV (reference sequence). The CDR3 protein is CAARGQTSTHGYTF. CDR3 sequence (DNA): TGTGCCGCCCGGGGGCAGACTAGTACTCATGGCTACACCTTC.

The rearrangement uses TRBV20-1 and TRBJ2-7, with no clear D. V was trimmed by 7 bases and J by 7 bases, leaving 14 bases between them. The CDR3 length is 11 residues. Per germline, CDR1 DFQATT and CDR2 SNEGSKA (reference sequence). The CDR3: CSVLGLGEQYF. CDR3 nucleotide sequence: TGCAGTGTTTTGGGCCTGGGGGAGCAGTACTTC.

The table lists this clonotype with a few counts. The rearrangement links TRBV20-1 to TRBJ2-3, with D maybe TRBD1 (5 bases). Looked up from germline, CDR1 is DFQATT and CDR2 is SNEGSKA (reference sequence). V was shortened by 3 bases and J by 0 bases, with 10 bases between the two germline ends. The CDR3 totals 14 residues. This CDR3 is CSARTDRSTDTQYF. CDR3 DNA: TGCAGTGCTAGGACAGACCGGAGCACAGATACGCAGTATTTT.

The genes are TRBV11-2 and TRBJ2-3; D is possibly TRBD2 (6 bases). V was trimmed by 5 bases and J by 0 bases, leaving 21 bases between them. Germline CDR1 reads SGHAT; CDR2 reads FQNNGV. The CDR3 totals 18 residues. The CDR3 region is CASSLGASVFTSTDTQYF. The DNA of the CDR3 is TGTGCCAGCAGCCTGGGAGCTAGCGTTTTTACTAGCACAGATACGCAGTATTTT.

This clonotype was seen a few times. This chain uses TRBV29-1 with TRBJ2-7; D is uncertain. Germline CDR1 is SQVTM and CDR2 is ANQGSEA. The CDR3 is 13 residues long. V shed 0 bases and J shed 0 bases, with 6 bases lying between them. This chain's CDR3 is CSVEDRSSYEQYF. In nucleotides, the CDR3 is TGCAGCGTTGAAGACAGGTCCTCCTACGAGCAGTACTTC.

This clonotype has only a few counts. This chain joins TRBV19 and TRBJ2-1; D is possibly TRBD2 (5 bases). The germline V and J ends were trimmed by 3 bases and 7 bases, with 22 bases remaining between them. The CDR3 runs to 17 residues. Germline CDR1 LNHDA, CDR2 SQIVND (reference sequence). CDR3 region: CASSIGSRAFRGNEQFF. The CDR3 DNA reads TGTGCCAGTAGTATTGGGTCGCGTGCTTTCCGAGGGAATGAGCAGTTCTTC.

This clonotype was seen a few times. The rearrangement joins TRBV20-1 to TRBJ2-7; 7 bases align to TRBD2. Germline lookup yields CDR1 DFQATT and CDR2 SNEGSKA (reference sequence). This CDR3 comprises 15 residues. After removal of 3 bases from V and 2 bases from J, the junction contained 10 bases not matched to a gene. DNA for the CDR3: TGCAGTGCTAGTGGTAGACCGGGAGGCGCCTACGAGCAGTACTTC. This translates into CSASGRPGGAYEQYF.

This clonotype was detected a few times. V usage is TRBV6-1 and J usage is TRBJ2-1; D uncertain. This CDR3 spans 15 amino acids. The V end lost 5 bases, the J end lost 3 bases, and 14 bases lay between the germline ends. Germline V gene sequence: CDR1 MNHNS, CDR2 SASEGT. Written as DNA, the CDR3 is TGTGCCAGCAGTACACGGACGACTCACTACAATGAGCAGTTCTTC. It encodes CASSTRTTHYNEQFF.

This clonotype has only a few counts. V usage is TRBV5-1 and J usage is TRBJ1-1; 8 nucleotides agree with TRBD1. Germline V gives CDR1 SGHRS, CDR2 YFSETQ. The V segment lost 4 bases and the J segment 7 bases; nucleotides outside the gene matches: 6. The CDR3 length is 13 residues. The CDR3 region has the DNA TGCGCCAGCAGCGACCCAGGGGGCGGTGAAGCTTTCTTT. Translation: CASSDPGGGEAFF.

This chain joins TRBV11-2 and TRBJ2-7, with D possibly called TRBD1 or TRBD2 (5 bases each). V shed 5 bases and J shed 7 bases, with 18 bases lying between them. The CDR3 length is 14 residues. CDR1 SGHAT and CDR2 FQNNGV come from the germline V gene. In DNA, the CDR3 is TGTGCCAGCAGCGGGACCCCGAGTTTTGGGGAGCAGTACTTC. The encoded protein is CASSGTPSFGEQYF.

This clonotype was picked up many times. This chain joins TRBV7-8 and TRBJ2-1; D not resolved. The V end lost 1 base, the J end lost 0 bases, and 7 bases lay between the germline ends. Germline CDR1 is SGHVS and CDR2 is FQNEAQ. This CDR3 contains 15 residues. CDR3 DNA sequence: TGTGCCAGCAGCTTAGTACTGAGCTCCTACAATGAGCAGTTCTTC. As protein: CASSLVLSSYNEQFF.

This clonotype was seen ten or more times. This chain uses TRBV12-3 or TRBV12-4 with TRBJ1-4, with D hard to call. CDR3 length equals 16 residues. Trimming took off 1 base at V and 0 bases at J, with 9 bases between the two ends. The CDR3 bases are TGTGCCAGCAGTTTAGAGCAGGCCGCAACTAATGAAAAACTGTTTTTT. Its protein is CASSLEQAATNEKLFF.

A few counts support this clonotype. V gene TRBV28 combines with J gene TRBJ2-2, with 11 bases aligning to TRBD2. V dropped 4 bases and J dropped 9; count of bases not matched to a gene: 4. This CDR3 comprises 14 residues. CDR1 and CDR2 (germline): MDHEN, SYDVKM. The CDR3 here is CASSSSGRNWELFF. In nucleotides, the CDR3 is TGTGCCAGCAGTTCTAGCGGGAGGAATTGGGAGCTGTTTTTT.

There are many counts of this clonotype. This chain uses TRBV27 with TRBJ2-2, with 8 bases lining up with TRBD2. The CDR3 extends over 15 amino acids. V dropped 5 bases and J dropped 7; count of bases not matched to a gene: 9. CDR1 is MNHEY, CDR2 SMNVEV, per germline (reference sequence). The CDR3 is CASSQGLGTVGELFF. Written as DNA, the CDR3 is TGTGCCAGCAGTCAGGGACTAGGCACGGTCGGGGAGCTGTTTTTT.